The 30 T cell receptor beta chains given below trace back to one sample, sequenced in a study of metastatic and nonmetastatic thyroid tumors. TCRdb reassembled clones from the PCR reads with MiXCR. The profile shows about 18,000 clones, 34% of them singletons. Not a single patient had been given any form of treatment at any point before undergoing thyroid surgery. Sequencing input: tumor tissue. These receptors were collected from a male donor with papillary thyroid cancer or a benign thyroid nodule (not recorded which). Some clones in this sample may be carry-over from other donors' samples.

CDR3 DNA: TGCGCCAGCACTACGGGACAGGGCACAGATACGCAGTATTTT. Translated, it gives CASTTGQGTDTQYF. The genes are TRBV5-1 and TRBJ2-3, with TRBD1 matching over 8 bases. Germline loops: CDR1 SGHRS, CDR2 YFSETQ. The CDR3 totals 14 residues. The V segment lost 6 bases and the J segment 1 base; nucleotides outside the gene matches: 4.

The J gene is TRBJ2-7, the V gene TRBV18, with D possibly matching TRBD1 (6 bases). Looked up from germline, CDR1 is KGHSH and CDR2 is LQKENI. The CDR3 length is 12 residues. The ends were cut back, 3 bases at V and 4 bases at J, with 7 bases in the middle. The CDR3 spells CASSPDRYEQYF. In DNA, the CDR3 is TGTGCCAGCTCACCCGACAGGTACGAGCAGTACTTC. Full variable domain (rest looked up from reference TRBV18 and TRBJ2-7): NAGVMQNPRHLVRRRGQEARLRCSPMKGHSHVYWYRQLPEEGLKFMVYLQKENIIDESGMPKERFSAEFPKEGPSILRIQQVVRGDSAAYFCASSPDRYEQYFGPGTRLTVT.

The chain uses TRBV12-3 or TRBV12-4 and TRBJ2-2; 7 nucleotides align to TRBD1. Germline trimming cut 6 bases from V and 2 bases from J; bases unmatched to any gene: 9. The CDR3 is 16 residues long. The CDR3 loop is CASRLQRGPNTGELFF. CDR3 in DNA: TGTGCCAGCAGACTTCAGAGGGGGCCTAACACCGGGGAGCTGTTTTTT.

In this sample, this clone turned up a few times. This sequence joins TRBV27 and TRBJ2-1; 12 bases are shared with TRBD2. CDR1 and CDR2 (germline): MNHEY, SMNVEV (reference sequence). The CDR3 contains 16 residues. J was trimmed by 7 bases and V by 8 bases; bases with no gene match: 12. In DNA, the CDR3 is TGTGCCAGCCGGGACGGAGGGACTAGCGGGCGTAATGAGCAGTTCTTC. Its translation is CASRDGGTSGRNEQFF.

The genes are TRBV2 and TRBJ2-1; 7 nucleotides align to TRBD2. The CDR3 loop spans 12 amino acids. Germline CDR1 is SNHLY and CDR2 is FYNNEI. Trimming at V came to 6 bases and at J to 10 bases, leaving 6 bases not matched to a gene. The CDR3 nucleotides are TGTGCCAGCAGGGTGACTAGCATAGAGCAGTTCTTC. Its protein product is CASRVTSIEQFF.

The J gene is TRBJ2-7, the V gene TRBV11-3; D remains ambiguous. Germline V gene data show CDR1 as SGHNT and CDR2 as YENEEA. The V and J ends lost 0 bases and 6 bases respectively, with 6 bases between them. The CDR3 is 12 amino acids. As DNA, the CDR3 is TGTGCCAGCAGCTTAGATAGAGGCGAGCAGTACTTC. It specifies CASSLDRGEQYF.

This clone has only one observation. Its ends do not fully match the called genes, so a read error is possible. The chain links TRBV7-2 to TRBJ2-2, with D unresolved. CDR1 and CDR2 from the germline V gene are SGHTA and FQGNSA. The CDR3 sequence is 16 residues long. For the CDR3, the DNA is TGTGCCAGCATCTTATGGCGCTGGAGACCCACCGGGGAGCTGTTTTTT. Protein: CASILWRWRPTGELFF.

In this sample, this clone turned up a few times. This chain connects TRBV24-1 to TRBJ2-1, with TRBD1 as a possible D gene (5 bases). CDR3 length equals 14 residues. Germline CDR1 is KGHDR and CDR2 is SFDVKD. CDR3 coding DNA: TGTTCTACCAGCAGTTGGGGCGCAGTGCATGAGCAGTTCTTC. This encodes CSTSSWGAVHEQFF.

The rearrangement links TRBV9 to TRBJ2-7; TRBD1 matches at 7 bases. After removal of 3 bases from V and 4 bases from J, the junction contained 7 bases not matched to a gene. CDR3 length: 14 residues. Per the germline V gene, CDR1 is SGDLS and CDR2 is YYNGEE. In nucleotides, the CDR3 is TGTGCCAGCAGCGCCTCGGACAGGTTTTACGAGCAGTACTTC. Translation: CASSASDRFYEQYF.

This clone has only one observation. The V call is TRBV30, the J call TRBJ2-7; D may be TRBD1 or TRBD2 (5 bases each). There are 13 residues in the CDR3. Germline CDR1 GTSNPN, CDR2 SVGIG (reference sequence). Trimming left V 3 bases short and J 5 bases short, with 14 bases between. CDR3 residues: CAWRYKGSDEQYF. CDR3 coding DNA: TGTGCCTGGAGGTATAAGGGGAGCGACGAGCAGTACTTC.

This clone was observed a few times. This rearrangement joins TRBV6-1 to TRBJ1-5; possible D gene TRBD1, 5 bases. Germline V gene data show CDR1 as MNHNS and CDR2 as SASEGT. The V gene lost 7 bases and the J gene lost 6 bases, with 13 bases spanning the gap. CDR3 length: 13 amino acids. The CDR3 spells CASNRGETQPQHF. Written as DNA, the CDR3 is TGTGCCAGCAACCGGGGCGAGACTCAGCCCCAGCATTTT.

Within the sample, this clone is medium-sized. V gene TRBV2 combines with J gene TRBJ2-7, with D unclear. The V and J ends lost 0 bases and 0 bases respectively, with 12 bases between them. This CDR3 comprises 16 residues. Germline CDR1 SNHLY, CDR2 FYNNEI. The CDR3 loop reads CASSEALRPSSYEQYF. Written as DNA, the CDR3 is TGTGCCAGCAGTGAAGCGCTTCGCCCTAGCTCCTACGAGCAGTACTTC. Full variable domain (missing parts from reference TRBV2 and TRBJ2-7): EPEVTQTPSHQVTQMGQEVILRCVPISNHLYFYWYRQILGQKVEFLVSFYNNEISEKSEIFDDQFSVERPDGSNFTLKIRSTKLEDSAMYFCASSEALRPSSYEQYFGPGTRLTVT.

The table lists this clone with a few counts. The chain uses TRBV29-1 and TRBJ2-7; 7 bases match TRBD2. Losses at the gene ends were 5 bases for V and 4 bases for J; bases not matched to a gene: 11. The CDR3 extends over 14 amino acids. CDR1 and CDR2 (germline): SQVTM, ANQGSEA. CDR3 sequence: CSVSTPGGSYEQYF. The CDR3 DNA follows: TGCAGCGTTTCGACTCCCGGGGGGTCATACGAGCAGTACTTC.

This clone has more than one count but fewer than ten. The gene calls are TRBV7-3 and TRBJ2-2; a possible D gene is TRBD1 (6 bases). CDR3 length: 14 residues. CDR1 and CDR2 from the germline V gene are SGHTA and FQGTGA. Trimming took 5 bases from V and 4 from J, leaving 11 bases between them. The CDR3 DNA is TGTGCCAGCAGCCCCGGGACACTCACCGGGGAGCTGTTTTTT. It is translated as CASSPGTLTGELFF.

In this sample, this clone turned up a few times. The rearrangement joins TRBV6-1 to TRBJ1-5; no clear D gene. CDR1 and CDR2 from the germline V gene are MNHNS and SASEGT. Trimming shortened V by 6 bases and J by 3 bases, and 12 bases separated the two germline ends. The CDR3 totals 14 residues. Written as DNA, the CDR3 is TGTGCCAGCAGGAGCGGCGGAAACAATCAGCCCCAGCATTTT. This codes for CASRSGGNNQPQHF.

This clone is medium-sized (0.01 to 0.1%) within its sample. The chain employs TRBV11-1 and TRBJ2-2; D not resolved. The V and J ends lost 3 bases and 3 bases respectively, with 2 bases between them. The V gene's germline CDR1 is SGHAT and CDR2 FQDESV (reference sequence). CDR3 length: 12 amino acids. In DNA, the CDR3 is TGTGCCAGCAGCTTTTACACCGGGGAGCTGTTTTTT. Protein sequence: CASSFYTGELFF.

The sample holds many counts of this clone. The chain uses TRBV3-1 and TRBJ2-1, with 14 bases identical to TRBD2. CDR3 length: 17 amino acids. The germline V gene has CDR1 LGHDT and CDR2 YNNKEL (reference sequence). V trimming: 3 bases; J trimming: 7 bases; junction bases outside the gene matches: 8. CDR3: CASSQTSGRAESNEQFF. CDR3 in DNA: TGTGCCAGCAGCCAGACTAGCGGGAGGGCCGAATCAAATGAGCAGTTCTTC.

The chain links TRBV11-2 to TRBJ2-7; D is possibly TRBD2 (5 bases). Germline V gene data show CDR1 as SGHAT and CDR2 as FQNNGV. CDR3 size: 14 residues. V was clipped by 3 bases and J by 6 bases, with 15 bases between them. The CDR3 protein is CASSFFDLEGEQYF. CDR3 nucleotide sequence: TGTGCCAGCAGCTTTTTCGATCTCGAGGGCGAGCAGTACTTC.

In the case of this clone: A much larger clone sits a single nucleotide away, making a read error possible. The chain employs TRBV30 and TRBJ1-5; TRBD1 is a possible D gene (5 bases). CDR3 length: 13 amino acids. CDR1 GTSNPN and CDR2 SVGIG come from the germline V gene (reference sequence). Trimming took 2 bases from V and 6 from J, leaving 11 bases between them. The CDR3 here is CAWSRDVAQPQHF. The CDR3 DNA follows: TGTGCCTGGAGTCGGGACGTGGCTCAGCCCCAGCATTTT.

This clone was observed a few times. The chain is built from TRBV6-2 or TRBV6-3 and TRBJ1-1, with D hard to call. Germline loops: CDR1 MNHEY, CDR2 SVGEGT. V was shortened by 6 bases and J by 5 bases, with 10 bases between the two germline ends. The CDR3 spans 12 residues. The CDR3 DNA sequence: TGTGCCAGCAGCTTACGTGGGACTGAAGCTTTCTTT. It yields the protein CASSLRGTEAFF.

This clone was picked up many times. The CDR3 loop reads CASSDRGHNEQFF. As DNA, the CDR3 is TGTGCCAGCAGTGACAGGGGGCACAATGAGCAGTTCTTC. The J gene is TRBJ2-1, the V gene TRBV6-4; 7 nucleotides align to TRBD1. CDR3 size: 13 residues. V was pared by 2 bases and J by 5 bases, with 0 bases of the junction left unmatched. Germline V CDR1 and CDR2: MRHNA, SNTAGT.

The chain is built from TRBV6-1 and TRBJ2-5, with D perhaps matching TRBD2 (5 bases). Germline assignment: CDR1 MNHNS and CDR2 SASEGT. The CDR3 is made up of 15 amino acids. Trimming took 6 bases from V and 5 from J, leaving 19 bases between them. The CDR3 protein is CASSPSNTKAETQYF. In DNA form, the CDR3 reads TGTGCCAGCAGCCCTAGCAACACTAAGGCGGAGACCCAGTACTTC.

This chain connects TRBV28 to TRBJ2-7, with a possible D match to TRBD1 (5 bases). Germline CDR1 reads MDHEN; CDR2 reads SYDVKM. CDR3 length: 15 amino acids. V was cut by 5 bases and J by 1 base, with 15 bases left in between. CDR3 DNA sequence: TGTGCCAGCAGTCGTCCAGGGAATCCATCCTACGAGCAGTACTTC. Amino acid sequence: CASSRPGNPSYEQYF. Using reference TRBV28 and TRBJ2-7 for the parts outside the CDR3, the full variable domain is DVKVTQSSRYLVKRTGEKVFLECVQDMDHENMFWYRQDPGLGLRLIYFSYDVKMKEKGDIPEGYSVSREKKERFSLILESASTNQTSMYLCASSRPGNPSYEQYFGPGTRLTVT.

To note about this clone: At one end, the junction sequence differs from germline, possibly due to a read error. The chain employs TRBV7-8 and TRBJ1-5; the match to TRBD1 covers 10 bases. The CDR3 is 17 amino acids. Germline V gene sequence: CDR1 SGHVS, CDR2 FQNEAQ. CDR3 bases: TGTGCCAGCATCTTAGAATGTTCGACAGGGGGCTATCAGCCCCAGCATTTT. Translated, it gives CASILECSTGGYQPQHF.

This clone was recorded a few times. This chain joins TRBV6-2 or TRBV6-3 and TRBJ2-1, with D unresolved. The germline V gene encodes CDR1 MNHEY and CDR2 SVGEGT. This CDR3 region has 13 residues. Trimming took off 4 bases at V and 1 base at J, with 5 bases between the two ends. The CDR3 region is CASSSRSYNEQFF. DNA of the CDR3: TGTGCCAGCAGTTCTAGGTCCTACAATGAGCAGTTCTTC.

There are a few counts of this clone. The chain employs TRBV12-3 or TRBV12-4 and TRBJ1-2, with D maybe TRBD1 (6 bases). This CDR3 region has 15 residues. The V and J ends lost 6 bases and 4 bases respectively, with 18 bases between them. This CDR3 is CASSPSQGRSYGYTF. The DNA of the CDR3 is TGTGCCAGCAGCCCTAGTCAGGGGCGCAGCTATGGCTACACCTTC.

This clone was seen many times. The chain recombines TRBV5-8 with TRBJ2-2, with TRBD2 identical over 9 bases. J lost 0 bases, V lost 4 bases, and 4 bases had no gene match. The CDR3 has 16 residues. Germline V lookup: CDR1 SGHTS, CDR2 YDEGEE. This CDR3 reads CASSLGLAPNTGELFF. The CDR3 DNA sequence: TGTGCCAGCAGCCTAGGACTAGCGCCGAACACCGGGGAGCTGTTTTTT.

This clone appeared many times. The gene calls are TRBV30 and TRBJ2-1; 8 bases line up with TRBD2. The germline gives CDR1 GTSNPN, CDR2 SVGIG (reference sequence). The CDR3 is 13 amino acids. V shed 1 base and J 6 bases; nucleotides not matched to a gene: 2. The CDR3 DNA is TGTGCCTGGAGTGCGGGAGGGGGCAATGAGCAGTTCTTC. Protein product: CAWSAGGGNEQFF.

This clone occurred many times. This chain joins TRBV5-4 and TRBJ2-2; 8 nucleotides line up with TRBD1. Germline V lookup: CDR1 SGHNT, CDR2 YYREEE (reference sequence). J was trimmed by 0 bases and V by 2 bases; bases with no gene match: 6. The CDR3 extends over 17 amino acids. The CDR3 sequence: CASSFRQGAANTGELFF. CDR3 DNA: TGTGCCAGCAGCTTTCGGCAGGGGGCAGCGAACACCGGGGAGCTGTTTTTT. Combining the CDR3 with reference TRBV5-4 and TRBJ2-2 gives the whole variable domain ETGVTQSPTHLIKTRGQQVTLRCSSQSGHNTVSWYQQALGQGPQFIFQYYREEENGRGNFPPRFSGLQFPNYSSELNVNALELDDSALYLCASSFRQGAANTGELFFGEGSRLTVL.

This chain joins TRBV5-8 and TRBJ2-7, with a weak D call TRBD1 (6 bases). V lost 4 bases and J 9 bases, leaving 17 bases between the germline ends. Germline V CDR1 and CDR2: SGHTS, YDEGEE. The CDR3 loop spans 13 amino acids. CDR3 nucleotides: TGTGCCAGCAGCACCGCACAGGGTATGGGGCAGTACTTC. Its protein product is CASSTAQGMGQYF.